The sequence of this TCR beta chain was determined in a study of PD-L1 blockade in urothelial cancer. The wider study: Blood was analyzed 3 weeks (second dose) and 6 weeks after treatment start. Each blood sample yielded a median of 141,255 T cells.

Patients were living with locally advanced or metastatic urothelial carcinoma. Sequencing was performed with immunoSEQ multiplex PCR; in TCRdb, only in-frame clones are kept and a portion is missing. The data show 45,000 to 60,000 clones, 70% to 90% seen once. The CDR3 runs to 15 residues. Germline assignment: CDR1 MNHNY and CDR2 SVGAGI (reference sequence). Trimming cost V 5 bases and J 2 bases; bases outside gene matches: 5. The sample was PBMCs, taken around atezolizumab (anti-PD-L1) treatment. This sequence originates from a man aged 55 to 69 with urothelial cancer. V usage is TRBV6-6 and J usage is TRBJ2-5; the match to TRBD1 covers 10 bases. CDR3 DNA: TGTGCCAGCAGTAGCCGGGACAGGGGACAAGAGACCCAGTACTTC. Translating it yields CASSSRDRGQETQYF.